These T cell receptor beta chains were read from a single sample in a study of blood T cell repertoires in COVID-19. Assay: immunoSEQ multiplex PCR; the TCRdb copy retains only in-frame clones and omits some. The table includes about 270,000 clones, roughly 86% detected once. Material for sequencing was peripheral blood. The receptors shown here come from a man aged 40-49 years with active or convalescent COVID-19. The CDR3 runs from the conserved cysteine through the conserved F or W. A D gene is named only where the DNA matches it firmly. A clone size is listed for some rows: how often the clone was seen (once, few, many), or a class if it is expanded.

size	D	V	J	DNA	CDR3
.	.	TRBV28	TRBJ1-5	TGTGCCAGCAGTTTGGAGGGCCAGCCCCAGCATTTT	CASSLEGQPQHF
.	.	TRBV5-4	TRBJ2-1	TGTGCCAGCAGCTTAGGGGGGGGACTCTACAATGAGCAGTTCTTC	CASSLGGGLYNEQFF
.	.	TRBV6-5	TRBJ1-2	TGTGCCAGCAGTTACGCCGACAACCCAGCCTATGGCTACACCTTC	CASSYADNPAYGYTF
.	.	TRBV11-3	TRBJ2-4	TGTGCCAGCAGCGGACTAACGGACGGCAAAAACATTCAGTACTTC	CASSGLTDGKNIQYF
.	.	TRBV3-1/TRBV3-2	TRBJ2-2	TGTGCCAGCAGCCAAGGGCAGGCCACCGGGGAGCTGTTTTTT	CASSQGQATGELFF
.	TRBD2	TRBV7-2	TRBJ2-4	TGTGCCAGCAGCATGACTAGCGGGTGGGGGGACATTCAGTACTTC	CASSMTSGWGDIQYF
.	.	TRBV6-1	TRBJ2-2	TGTGCCAGCAGTGAATGGGGTGGGGCAGCGAACACCGGGGAGCTGTTTTTT	CASSEWGGAANTGELFF
.	.	TRBV21-1	TRBJ2-7	TGTGCCAGCAGCCCACGTTACAGGTCCCCAAACGAGCAGTACTTC	CASSPRYRSPNEQYF
once	.	TRBV4-1	TRBJ1-5	TGCGCCAGCAGCCAAGAAGATTGGGGGGGGGCGCGGAATCAGCCCCAGCATTTT	CASSQEDWGGARNQPQHF
once	.	TRBV5-6	TRBJ2-7	TGTGCCAGCAGCTTGGGGACAGTTCTTTTTGAGCAGTACTTC	CASSLGTVLFEQYF
.	.	TRBV29-1	TRBJ1-6	TGCAGCATCTCGGAGACCGATAATTCACCCCTCCACTTT	CSISETDNSPLHF
.	TRBD2	TRBV7-2	TRBJ2-1	TGTGCCAGCAGCCTCAACTTAGCGGGAGTTAACCATGAGCAGTTCTTC	CASSLNLAGVNHEQFF
.	.	TRBV5-1	TRBJ2-2	TGCGCCAGCAGCCTGAGCGTTTTGGGCACCGGGGAGCTGTTTTTT	CASSLSVLGTGELFF
.	.	TRBV27	TRBJ1-5	TGTGCCAGCAGTAACAGGGTGGGCAATCAGCCCCAGCATTTT	CASSNRVGNQPQHF
.	.	TRBV19	TRBJ1-1	TGTGCCAGTAGTACTGGCGGGAAGAACACTGAAGCTTTCTTT	CASSTGGKNTEAFF
.	TRBD2	TRBV19	TRBJ2-1	TGTGCCAGTAGTCCCTGGGAGGGAGGGGCTGAGCAGTTCTTC	CASSPWEGGAEQFF
.	.	TRBV24-1	TRBJ1-2	TGTGCCACCAGTGAAACAGATAACTATGGCTACACCTTC	CATSETDNYGYTF
.	.	TRBV28	TRBJ1-1	TGTGCCACCCGAGGTATCGACAGTTGGGCTTTCTTT	CATRGIDSWAFF
.	TRBD1	TRBV5-1	TRBJ1-1	TGCGCCAGCAGCTCCACAGGGGCACGAGGGACTGAAGCTTTCTTT	CASSSTGARGTEAFF
.	TRBD2	TRBV13	TRBJ2-1	TGTGCCAGCAGCCCCCGGGGTAGCGGGAGAAGAGGCAATGAGCAGTTCTTC	CASSPRGSGRRGNEQFF
.	TRBD1	TRBV6-5	TRBJ2-2	TGTGCCAGCAGTTACCAAAACAGGGGAACCGGGGAGCTGTTTTTT	CASSYQNRGTGELFF
.	.	TRBV10-3	TRBJ2-1	TGTGCCATCCGACAGGTCAATGAGCAGTTCTTC	CAIRQVNEQFF
.	TRBD1	TRBV19	TRBJ1-5	TGTGCCAGTAGTATAGAGGGGACAGGGGGCGGACAGCCCCAGCATTTT	CASSIEGTGGGQPQHF
.	TRBD1	TRBV3-1/TRBV3-2	TRBJ2-3	TGTGCCAGCAGTCTTCTTATTGGGACAGGGGAATACACAGATACGCAGTATTTT	CASSLLIGTGEYTDTQYF
.	TRBD1	TRBV4-1	TRBJ1-5	TGCGCCAGCAGCCAAGCCGTCGGACAGGGAAATCAGCCCCAGCATTTT	CASSQAVGQGNQPQHF
.	.	TRBV6-1	TRBJ1-5	TGTGCCAGCAGTGTAGTCGGGCCGGGGGGAAATCAGCCCCAGCATTTT	CASSVVGPGGNQPQHF
.	TRBD2	TRBV14	TRBJ2-7	TGTGCCAGCAGCCAAGAATACGGGACTAGCGGCTACGAGCAGTACTTC	CASSQEYGTSGYEQYF
.	.	TRBV5-4	TRBJ2-7	TGTGCCAGCTCTTTACAGGGCAGTTACGACGAGCAGTACTTC	CASSLQGSYDEQYF
few	.	TRBV28	TRBJ2-2	TGTGCCAGCAGTTTTGGGGGCGGCACCGGGGAGCTGTTTTTT	CASSFGGGTGELFF
.	TRBD2	TRBV7-6	TRBJ2-5	TGTGCCAGCAGCTCCGGACTAGCGGGGGGGCCAGAGACCCAGTACTTC	CASSSGLAGGPETQYF
.	TRBD2	TRBV7-6	TRBJ2-5	TGTGCCAGCAGCCTGACTAGCGGGGGGGCCCAGTACTTC	CASSLTSGGAQYF
.	.	TRBV9	TRBJ2-4	TGTGCCAGCAGCGTAGATGGACAGTCAAGCATTCAGTACTTC	CASSVDGQSSIQYF
.	.	TRBV5-1	TRBJ1-5	TGCGCCAGCAGCCCGCTGGACAGTTCTCAGCCCCAGCATTTT	CASSPLDSSQPQHF
.	.	TRBV3-1/TRBV3-2	TRBJ2-1	TGTGCCAGCAGCCAGGATATAGCGGCGGCCTACAATGAGCAGTTCTTC	CASSQDIAAAYNEQFF
.	TRBD1	TRBV29-1	TRBJ2-1	TGCAGCGGAGGACAGGGGGCTGGCAATGAGCAGTTCTTC	CSGGQGAGNEQFF
.	.	TRBV7-9	TRBJ2-5	TGTGCCAGCAGCTTAGCCCAGGGGCAAGAGACCCAGTACTTC	CASSLAQGQETQYF
.	.	TRBV2	TRBJ2-2	TGTGCCAGCAGTCTGTCGGGGAGTGCGAACACCGGGGAGCTGTTTTTT	CASSLSGSANTGELFF
few	TRBD1	TRBV11-3	TRBJ2-1	TGTGCCAGCAGCTCGGAGGGACAGGGGGCCGGTGAGCAGTTCTTC	CASSSEGQGAGEQFF
once	TRBD2	TRBV5-1	TRBJ2-1	TGCGCCAGCAGCTTGAACCCCGGACTAGCTGGTGAGCAGTTCTTC	CASSLNPGLAGEQFF
.	TRBD2	TRBV4-2	TRBJ2-7	TGTGCCAGCAGCCCGCAGACTGGACTAGCGGCTGTGGAGCAGTACTTC	CASSPQTGLAAVEQYF